Below, 21 T cell receptor beta chains from the same sample are listed, as sequenced in a study of control samples from healthy donors and cancer patients. This table comes from immunoSEQ multiplex PCR, and its TCRdb copy is limited to in-frame clones, with some not included. The table lists approximately 37,000 clones, over 70% of them singletons. The sequencing input was PBMCs. Receptor source: a woman aged 60-70 years with lung cancer.

The chain is built from TRBV7-9 and TRBJ2-7; 9 nucleotides match TRBD1. This CDR3 contains 18 residues. Germline values: CDR1 SEHNR, CDR2 FQNEAQ (reference sequence). V trimming: 5 bases; J trimming: 2 bases; junction bases outside the gene matches: 16. The CDR3 protein is CASSPLAGQGVTTYEQYF. CDR3 bases: TGTGCCAGCAGCCCCCTTGCGGGACAGGGAGTGACAACCTACGAGCAGTACTTC.

This clone was seen more than once but under ten times. The chain uses TRBV12-3 or TRBV12-4 and TRBJ1-4; no clear D. The CDR3 is 13 residues long. With 2 bases removed from V and 5 bases from J, the gap between germline ends came to 6 bases. Here the CDR3 DNA reads TGTGCCAGCAGTTTACGATTCAATGAAAAACTGTTTTTT. It codes for CASSLRFNEKLFF.

The chain uses TRBV12-5 and TRBJ2-7, with TRBD2 as a possible D gene (5 bases). There are 15 residues in the CDR3. Per the germline V gene, CDR1 is LGHNT and CDR2 is FRNRAP. Trimming pared 2 bases from V and 0 bases from J, leaving 11 bases between. The CDR3 nucleotides are TGTGCTAGTGGTTTGATTCCGGGGAGCTCCTACGAGCAGTACTTC. Translation: CASGLIPGSSYEQYF.

The chain has TRBV29-1 and TRBJ1-3; TRBD1 matches 7 bases. This CDR3 spans 14 amino acids. With 1 base clipped from V and 5 bases from J, the junction kept 5 bases outside the gene matches. Germline-derived CDR1 and CDR2 are SQVTM and ANQGSEA. CDR3 in amino acids: CSVEAQGLRNTIYF. The CDR3 DNA reads TGCAGCGTTGAAGCACAGGGGCTGCGAAACACCATATATTTT.

The chain combines TRBV30 with TRBJ2-5; D remains ambiguous. CDR1 is GTSNPN, CDR2 SVGIG, per germline (reference sequence). V dropped 4 bases and J dropped 4 bases, with 10 bases sitting between them. This CDR3 region has 12 residues. CDR3 in amino acids: CAWTRDGETQYF. Written as DNA, the CDR3 is TGTGCCTGGACCCGAGACGGAGAGACCCAGTACTTC.

This sequence joins TRBV6-4 and TRBJ1-2; no definite D call. CDR3 length equals 14 residues. With 0 bases removed from V and 7 bases from J, the gap between germline ends came to 12 bases. Germline loops: CDR1 MRHNA, CDR2 SNTAGT. The CDR3 reads CASSDSAGGGGYTF. The CDR3 DNA reads as TGTGCCAGCAGTGACTCGGCAGGCGGCGGTGGCTACACCTTC.

The chain recombines TRBV7-9 with TRBJ2-1; the match to TRBD1 covers 8 bases. The ends lost 5 bases at V and 3 bases at J; junction bases unmatched: 12. This CDR3 contains 17 residues. Germline CDR1 SEHNR, CDR2 FQNEAQ (reference sequence). The CDR3 spells CASSRISVGTGYNEQFF. The CDR3, as DNA: TGTGCCAGCAGCCGCATCTCGGTCGGGACAGGCTACAATGAGCAGTTCTTC.

The chain is built from TRBV19 and TRBJ1-4; 9 bases fit TRBD1. The ends lost 6 bases at V and 4 bases at J; junction bases unmatched: 6. CDR1 is LNHDA and CDR2 is SQIVND in the germline V gene (reference sequence). The CDR3 covers 15 residues. In DNA form, the CDR3 reads TGTGCCAGTAGCCGGCCGGGACAGGGTAATGAAAAACTGTTTTTT. Protein product: CASSRPGQGNEKLFF.

The chain couples TRBV19 to TRBJ1-4; TRBD1 is a possible D gene (5 bases). CDR3 size: 16 residues. From germline, CDR1 is LNHDA and CDR2 SQIVND (reference sequence). V shed 2 bases and J shed 2 bases, with 12 bases lying between them. CDR3 in DNA: TGTGCCAGTAGTATATGGGGTTCAGGGACTAATGAAAAACTGTTTTTT. This encodes CASSIWGSGTNEKLFF.

The chain couples TRBV7-8 to TRBJ2-3; D tentatively fits TRBD1 or TRBD2 (5 bases each). CDR1 and CDR2 (germline): SGHVS, FQNEAQ. Trimming removed 10 bases from V and 4 bases from J, with 12 bases in between. This CDR3 has 12 amino acids. The chain's CDR3 is CATGDGPDTQYF. Here the CDR3 DNA reads TGTGCCACTGGGGACGGCCCAGATACGCAGTATTTT.

The chain employs TRBV6-4 and TRBJ1-1; D is unclear. Germline V gene data show CDR1 as MRHNA and CDR2 as SNTAGT. The length of the CDR3 is 14 residues. V was pared by 3 bases and J by 5 bases, with 13 bases between. The CDR3 nucleotides read TGTGCCAGCAGTGAGTCCCCGGGAGGGACTGAAGCTTTCTTT. It encodes CASSESPGGTEAFF.

The rearrangement uses TRBV5-8 and TRBJ1-1, with D possibly being TRBD1 (5 bases). The CDR3 totals 14 residues. Germline-derived CDR1 and CDR2 are SGHTS and YDEGEE. V was clipped by 6 bases and J by 1 base, with 13 bases between them. CDR3 amino acids: CASNRGIRNTEAFF. The DNA of the CDR3 is TGTGCCAGCAATCGGGGGATAAGGAACACTGAAGCTTTCTTT.

The genes are TRBV3-1 (or the pseudogene TRBV3-2) and TRBJ1-1; D uncertain. The CDR3 is 14 residues long. The germline V and J ends were trimmed by 1 base and 1 base, with 7 bases remaining between them. CDR1 is LGHDT, CDR2 YNNKEL, per germline (reference sequence). The CDR3 DNA reads TGTGCCAGCAGCCAAGCTTCCGCGAACACTGAAGCTTTCTTT. Amino acids: CASSQASANTEAFF.

The chain joins TRBV4-3 to TRBJ2-5, with D hard to call. CDR1 and CDR2 (germline): LGHNA, YSLEER. Trimming removed 3 bases at V and 2 bases at J, with 13 bases between. The CDR3 has 15 amino acids. CDR3 amino acids: CASSQSWTVQETQYF. CDR3 in DNA: TGCGCCAGCAGCCAGTCCTGGACGGTTCAAGAGACCCAGTACTTC.

The gene calls are TRBV2 and TRBJ2-3; 11 bases agree with TRBD2. CDR1 and CDR2 from the germline V gene are SNHLY and FYNNEI. The length of the CDR3 is 15 residues. J was trimmed by 5 bases and V by 6 bases; bases with no gene match: 7. This chain's CDR3 is CASRKTSGKGDTQYF. CDR3 nucleotides: TGTGCCAGCAGGAAGACTAGCGGGAAGGGAGATACGCAGTATTTT.

This clone was recorded only once. V gene TRBV3-1 (or the pseudogene TRBV3-2) combines with J gene TRBJ2-7, with a tentative D call TRBD2 (6 bases). Germline V lookup: CDR1 LGHDT, CDR2 YNNKEL (reference sequence). V dropped 2 bases and J dropped 3 bases, with 14 bases sitting between them. CDR3 length equals 15 residues. The CDR3 reads CASSQFPGLGYEQYF. The DNA of the CDR3 is TGTGCCAGCAGCCAATTCCCGGGACTCGGCTACGAGCAGTACTTC.

The chain uses TRBV19 and TRBJ1-2; 7 nucleotides agree with TRBD1. Trimming took 9 bases from V and 6 from J; bases not matched to a gene: 13. This CDR3 comprises 14 residues. CDR1 is LNHDA and CDR2 is SQIVND in the germline V gene (reference sequence). CDR3 nucleotides: TGTGCCAGCAAACCAGACAGGGTTTCGGATGGCTACACCTTC. Residues: CASKPDRVSDGYTF.

This rearrangement joins TRBV12-3 or TRBV12-4 to TRBJ2-5; D unresolved. The CDR3 runs 13 residues. Trimming left V 6 bases short and J 6 bases short, with 14 bases between. The DNA of the CDR3 is TGTGCCAGCAGCCTAACAGTTGCCCAGACCCAGTACTTC. Translation: CASSLTVAQTQYF.

The CDR3 DNA follows: TGTGCCAGCAGTGACCCAGGGTACGAGCAGTACTTC. Its translation is CASSDPGYEQYF. The V and J genes are TRBV27 and TRBJ2-7; D possibly corresponds to TRBD1 (5 bases). Germline V lookup: CDR1 MNHEY, CDR2 SMNVEV (reference sequence). Between the trimmed V and J ends, which lost 5 bases and 4 bases, there was a span of 9 bases. This CDR3 comprises 12 residues.

The V call is TRBV5-1, the J call TRBJ1-2; D remains unclear. The CDR3 totals 12 residues. Trimming removed 0 bases from V and 8 bases from J, with 8 bases in between. Germline CDR1 reads SGHRS; CDR2 reads YFSETQ. DNA for the CDR3: TGCGCCAGCAGCTTGGAGAGGGAAGGCTACACCTTC. It is translated as CASSLEREGYTF.

This chain uses TRBV7-6 with TRBJ2-5; D is possibly TRBD2 (6 bases). The ends were cut back, 4 bases at V and 5 bases at J, with 20 bases in the middle. The CDR3 is made up of 16 amino acids. The germline gives CDR1 SGHVS, CDR2 FNYEAQ. CDR3 protein: CASSSNLAASGETQYF. The CDR3 DNA follows: TGTGCCAGCAGCTCAAATCTAGCAGCCAGCGGGGAGACCCAGTACTTC.